This T cell receptor beta chain comes out of a study of OX40 agonist ivuxolimab in advanced cancers. Study-wide context: At doses from 0.01 to 10 mg/kg, patients were given intravenous ivuxolimab every 2 weeks. Those treated in dose escalation had hepatocellular carcinoma, melanoma, renal cell cancer or head and neck cancer. Study outcomes and limitations: CD4+ T cells averaged fewer expanded clones than CD8+ T cells.

Losses at the gene ends were 0 bases for V and 3 bases for J; bases not matched to a gene: 3. The length of the CDR3 is 14 residues. CDR1 SGHDT and CDR2 YYEEEE come from the germline V gene. The study sampled blood at baseline, cycle 4 day 1, and cycle 7 day 1. The method was immunoSEQ multiplex PCR; TCRdb's version includes in-frame clones alone and lacks a portion of them. The profile shows 65,000 to 85,000 clones, about 93% of them singletons. Comment on this clone: Its antigen is still unknown.

V usage is TRBV5-6 and J usage is TRBJ2-7, with 7 bases identical to TRBD1. Material: CD4+ or CD8+ T cells sorted from blood, obtained in a trial of the OX40 agonist ivuxolimab. This receptor was obtained from an adult with an advanced solid tumor such as melanoma, head and neck, liver or kidney cancer. CDR3 sequence: CASSLGGGYYEQYF. The CDR3 region has the DNA TGTGCCAGCAGCTTGGGAGGGGGCTACTACGAGCAGTACTTC.